This T cell receptor beta chain was captured by sequencing in a study of cytomegalovirus exposure and HLA in healthy donors. Germline V gene data show CDR1 as LNHDA and CDR2 as SQIVND (reference sequence). This CDR3 is 14 amino acids long. V lost 3 bases and J lost 8, with 13 bases in between. The PCR ran on 60 Vbeta and 13 Jbeta primers. Measured with immunoSEQ multiplex PCR; TCRdb has only the in-frame clones, and not every one. The profile shows 95,000 or so clones, 81% of them singletons. At the time of sampling, donors were nominally healthy, though unrecorded immune exposures were likely. Sequenced material: PBMCs. The rearrangement uses TRBV19 and TRBJ1-4; D might be TRBD1 (6 bases). The receptor was isolated from a woman in her seventies in good health and CMV-seropositive. CDR3 loop: CASSIAAGVEKLFF. The CDR3 DNA reads TGTGCCAGTAGTATCGCGGCAGGGGTCGAAAAACTGTTTTTT.